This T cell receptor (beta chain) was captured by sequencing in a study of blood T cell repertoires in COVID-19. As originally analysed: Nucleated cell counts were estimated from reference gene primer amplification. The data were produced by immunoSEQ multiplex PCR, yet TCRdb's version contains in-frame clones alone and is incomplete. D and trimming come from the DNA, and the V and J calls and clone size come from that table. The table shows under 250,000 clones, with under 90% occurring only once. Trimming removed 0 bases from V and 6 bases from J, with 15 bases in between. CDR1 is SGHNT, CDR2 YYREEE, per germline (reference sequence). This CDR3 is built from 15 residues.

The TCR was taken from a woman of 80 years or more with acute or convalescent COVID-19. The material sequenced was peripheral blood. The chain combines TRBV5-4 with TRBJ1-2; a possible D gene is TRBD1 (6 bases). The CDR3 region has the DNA TGTGCCAGCAGCTTGGCCGGAGCAGGGGTTAATGGCTACACCTTC. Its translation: CASSLAGAGVNGYTF. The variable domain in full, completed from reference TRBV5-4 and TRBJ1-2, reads ETGVTQSPTHLIKTRGQQVTLRCSSQSGHNTVSWYQQALGQGPQFIFQYYREEENGRGNFPPRFSGLQFPNYSSELNVNALELDDSALYLCASSLAGAGVNGYTFGSGTRLTVV.